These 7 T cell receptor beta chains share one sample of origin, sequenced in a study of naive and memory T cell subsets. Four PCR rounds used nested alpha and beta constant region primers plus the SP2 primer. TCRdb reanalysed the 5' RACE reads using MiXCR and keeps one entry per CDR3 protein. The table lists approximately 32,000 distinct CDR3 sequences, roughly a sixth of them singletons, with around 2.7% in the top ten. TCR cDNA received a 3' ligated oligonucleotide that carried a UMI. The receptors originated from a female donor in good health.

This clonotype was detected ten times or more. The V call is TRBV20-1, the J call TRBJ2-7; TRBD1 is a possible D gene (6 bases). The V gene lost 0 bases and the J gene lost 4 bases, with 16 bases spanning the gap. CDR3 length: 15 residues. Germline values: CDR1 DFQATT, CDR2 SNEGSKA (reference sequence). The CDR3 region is CSARDRVRGKYEQYF. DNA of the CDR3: TGCAGTGCTAGAGATCGCGTCAGGGGCAAGTACGAGCAGTACTTC.

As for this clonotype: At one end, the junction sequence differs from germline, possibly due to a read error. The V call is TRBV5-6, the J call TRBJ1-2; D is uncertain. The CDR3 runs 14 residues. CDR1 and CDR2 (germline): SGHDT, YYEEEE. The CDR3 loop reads CASSLEGVNYGDTF. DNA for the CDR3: TGTGCCAGCAGCTTGGAGGGAGTAAACTATGGCGACACCTTC.

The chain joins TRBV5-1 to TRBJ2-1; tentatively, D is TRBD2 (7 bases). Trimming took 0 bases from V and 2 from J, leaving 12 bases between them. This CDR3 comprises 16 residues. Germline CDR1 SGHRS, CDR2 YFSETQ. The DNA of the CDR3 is TGCGCCAGCAGCTTGGAGGGGGGGGGCGCCTACAATGAGCAGTTCTTC. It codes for CASSLEGGGAYNEQFF.

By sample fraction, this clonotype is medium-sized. CDR3 sequence reads: CASSPGERGANVLTF. The CDR3 nucleotides are TGTGCCAGCTCACCAGGGGAGAGGGGGGCCAACGTCCTGACTTTC. V and J are TRBV18 and TRBJ2-6; TRBD2 might be the D (5 bases). The CDR3 has 15 amino acids. In germline, CDR1 is KGHSH, CDR2 LQKENI. V was cut by 2 bases and J by 4 bases, with 9 bases left in between.

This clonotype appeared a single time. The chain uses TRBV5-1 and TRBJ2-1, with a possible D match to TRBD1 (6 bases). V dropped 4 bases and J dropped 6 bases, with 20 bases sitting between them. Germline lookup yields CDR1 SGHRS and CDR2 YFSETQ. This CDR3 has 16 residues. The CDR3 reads CASSPPKRQVGNEQFF. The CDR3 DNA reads TGCGCCAGCAGCCCCCCTAAACGACAGGTTGGCAATGAGCAGTTCTTC.

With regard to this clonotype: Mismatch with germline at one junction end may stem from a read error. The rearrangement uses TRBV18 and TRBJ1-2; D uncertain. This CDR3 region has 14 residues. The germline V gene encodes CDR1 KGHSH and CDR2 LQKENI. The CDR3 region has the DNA TGTGCCAGCTCACTAAAAGATGGGCTCTATGGCGACACCTTC. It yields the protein CASSLKDGLYGDTF.

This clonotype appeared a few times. The CDR3 nucleotides read TGTGCCAGTAGTTTAAGAGGGACAGGGGGCAACTATGGCTACACCTTC. This encodes CASSLRGTGGNYGYTF. The chain is built from TRBV19 and TRBJ1-2; 12 bases fit TRBD1. CDR3 length: 16 residues. V lost 5 bases and J lost 2; bases outside the gene matches: 6. Germline-derived CDR1 and CDR2 are LNHDA and SQIVND (reference sequence).